What follows are 29 T cell receptor beta chains derived from one specimen sequenced in a study of CD8 T cells in ankylosing spondylitis. From the 5' RACE reads, TCRdb called clonotypes with MiXCR, one entry per CDR3 protein. The table shows around 160,000 distinct CDR3 sequences, with more than 9% occurring only once. Sequences were obtained from blood, either unsorted or a sorted T cell fraction (not recorded which). These receptors all come from a male donor with ankylosing spondylitis or in good health (not recorded which).

The table lists this clonotype with many counts. This rearrangement joins TRBV10-1 to TRBJ2-6; D remains unclear. Per germline, CDR1 WNHNN and CDR2 SYGVQD (reference sequence). Trimming took off 2 bases at V and 0 bases at J, with 11 bases between the two ends. This CDR3 is built from 17 residues. In DNA form, the CDR3 reads TGCGCCAGCAGTGAGACATCCGGGCTCTCTGGGGCCAACGTCCTGACTTTC. Its translation: CASSETSGLSGANVLTF.

This clonotype was seen repeatedly, ten times or more. This chain uses TRBV7-2 with TRBJ2-2; D not certain. Per germline, CDR1 SGHTA and CDR2 FQGNSA. The length of the CDR3 is 11 residues. V was pared by 3 bases and J by 7 bases, with 3 bases between. The CDR3 sequence: CASSFFGELFF. The CDR3 DNA sequence: TGTGCCAGCAGCTTCTTCGGGGAGCTGTTTTTT. Drawing the rest from reference TRBV7-2 and TRBJ2-2, the complete variable domain is GAGVSQSPSNKVTEKGKDVELRCDPISGHTALYWYRQSLGQGLEFLIYFQGNSAPDKSGLPSDRFSAERTGGSVSTLTIQRTQQEDSAVYLCASSFFGELFFGEGSRLTVL.

This clonotype was observed at least ten times. The rearrangement uses TRBV21-1 and TRBJ1-1; the table's D gene call, TRBD1, was not cross checked with the DNA. TRBV21-1 is reported as a pseudogene. This CDR3 spans 14 amino acids. DNA for the CDR3: TGTGCCAGCAGCAAAAACTTACAGGGAACTGAAGCTTTCTTT. The encoded protein is CASSKNLQGTEAFF.

Worth noting for this clonotype: A much larger clone sits a single nucleotide away, making a read error possible. CDR3 bases: TGCGTCAGCAGCCAGAAGAAGGACAGGGTCAATGAGCAGTTCTTC. Protein product: CVSSQKKDRVNEQFF. The V gene is TRBV4-1, the J gene TRBJ2-1; 8 bases are a match to TRBD1. The germline CDR1 and CDR2 sequences are MGHRA and YSYEKL. The CDR3 is 15 amino acids.

This clonotype was detected ten times or more. CDR3 residues: CAIRPGQGIYNEQFF. The DNA for the CDR3 is TGTGCCATCAGGCCGGGACAGGGGATCTACAATGAGCAGTTCTTC. The V call is TRBV10-3, the J call TRBJ2-1; TRBD1 aligns across 10 bases. The V gene's germline CDR1 is ENHRY and CDR2 SYGVKD. The CDR3 contains 15 residues. Trimming at V came to 6 bases and at J to 3 bases, leaving 5 bases not matched to a gene.

The sample holds a few counts of this clonotype. The genes are TRBV5-1 and TRBJ2-4; no firm D call. V was cut by 4 bases and J by 9 bases, with 17 bases left in between. The CDR3 totals 14 residues. Germline values: CDR1 SGHRS, CDR2 YFSETQ. DNA of the CDR3: TGCGCCAGCAGCCGCTCCCCTCTCATAGGCATTCAGTACTTC. It translates to CASSRSPLIGIQYF.

This chain joins TRBV24-1 and TRBJ1-1; maybe TRBD1 (5 bases). The CDR3 has 11 residues. The germline gives CDR1 KGHDR, CDR2 SFDVKD. V lost 10 bases, J lost 4 bases, and 9 bases lay in between. CDR3 protein: CATQALTEAFF. CDR3 DNA: TGTGCCACACAGGCTCTCACTGAAGCTTTCTTT.

This clonotype was seen ten or more times. The CDR3 nucleotides are TGTGCCAGCAGCTTGAGACTGACTTACGAGCAGTACTTC. Translation: CASSLRLTYEQYF. V is TRBV5-8 and J is TRBJ2-7; the D is unclear. Germline V lookup: CDR1 SGHTS, CDR2 YDEGEE. There are 13 residues in the CDR3. The V gene lost 1 base and the J gene lost 4 bases, with 9 bases spanning the gap.

There are many counts of this clonotype. J is TRBJ2-5 and V is TRBV3-1, with 9 bases that match TRBD2. In germline, CDR1 is LGHDT, CDR2 YNNKEL (reference sequence). CDR3 length: 16 amino acids. The V and J ends lost 1 base and 5 bases, in that order; junction bases with no gene match: 8. CDR3 region: CASSQVSAGGYETQYF. The CDR3 DNA sequence: TGTGCCAGCAGCCAAGTCTCGGCGGGAGGGTACGAGACCCAGTACTTC.

This clonotype was picked up many times. The chain recombines TRBV6-5 with TRBJ2-1; 7 bases agree with TRBD2. The length of the CDR3 is 18 residues. V shed 2 bases, J shed 0 bases, and the junction held 10 bases outside the gene matches. The germline CDR1 and CDR2 sequences are MNHEY and SVGAGI. The DNA of the CDR3 is TGTGCCAGCAGTTACATGGGAGGGGACCGGTCCTCCTACAATGAGCAGTTCTTC. Translated, it gives CASSYMGGDRSSYNEQFF.

This clonotype was counted many times. The rearrangement joins TRBV5-1 to TRBJ2-2; 8 nucleotides match TRBD1. Trimming at V came to 0 bases and at J to 6 bases, leaving 1 base not matched to a gene. There are 14 residues in the CDR3. Germline CDR1 reads SGHRS; CDR2 reads YFSETQ. CDR3 loop: CASSLAQGAGELFF. The CDR3 nucleotides read TGCGCCAGCAGCTTGGCACAGGGGGCCGGGGAGCTGTTTTTT. Full variable domain (remainder filled in from reference TRBV5-1 and TRBJ2-2): KAGVTQTPRYLIKTRGQQVTLSCSPISGHRSVSWYQQTPGQGLQFLFEYFSETQRNKGNFPGRFSGRQFSNSRSEMNVSTLELGDSALYLCASSLAQGAGELFFGEGSRLTVL.

V gene TRBV7-9 combines with J gene TRBJ2-3; TRBD2 is a possible D gene (6 bases). The CDR3 covers 15 residues. CDR1 and CDR2 (germline): SEHNR, FQNEAQ (reference sequence). V was shortened by 5 bases and J by 4 bases, with 16 bases between the two germline ends. CDR3 protein: CASSPLFGLSDTQYF. In nucleotides, the CDR3 is TGTGCCAGCAGCCCCCTCTTCGGACTATCAGATACGCAGTATTTT.

The chain uses TRBV11-2 and TRBJ2-1; D gene ambiguous. This CDR3 spans 18 amino acids. The ends were cut back, 0 bases at V and 7 bases at J, with 22 bases in the middle. Germline CDR1 is SGHAT and CDR2 is FQNNGV. CDR3 bases: TGTGCCAGCAGCTTAGAAGGCGCTTTAGCAGGAATACAAAATGAGCAGTTCTTC. Translated: CASSLEGALAGIQNEQFF.

In its sample, this clonotype was seen many times. V is TRBV2 and J is TRBJ2-7, with 14 bases lining up with TRBD2. The V gene end was trimmed by 5 bases and the J gene end by 0 bases; junction bases not matched to a gene: 6. Germline V lookup: CDR1 SNHLY, CDR2 FYNNEI. The CDR3 is made up of 17 amino acids. Here the CDR3 DNA reads TGTGCCAGCAGTTACTCCGGGACTAGCGGGAGCTCCTACGAGCAGTACTTC. This translates into CASSYSGTSGSSYEQYF.

This clonotype was seen a handful of times. The chain employs TRBV12-5 and TRBJ2-2; 13 nucleotides match TRBD2. The V and J ends lost 5 bases and 1 base, in that order; junction bases with no gene match: 4. The germline gives CDR1 LGHNT, CDR2 FRNRAP. The CDR3 contains 17 residues. In nucleotides, the CDR3 is TGTGCTAGTGGTCCCGGACTAGCGGGAGTGAACACCGGGGAGCTGTTTTTT. Translation gives CASGPGLAGVNTGELFF.

There are many counts of this clonotype. The chain recombines TRBV10-3 with TRBJ2-7; a possible D gene is TRBD2 (6 bases). Germline V CDR1 and CDR2: ENHRY, SYGVKD. The CDR3 covers 14 residues. The germline V and J ends were trimmed by 2 bases and 4 bases, with 12 bases remaining between them. The CDR3 loop is CAISERGTSYEQYF. As DNA, the CDR3 is TGTGCCATCAGTGAGCGTGGGACTTCATACGAGCAGTACTTC.

The rearrangement joins TRBV7-9 to TRBJ1-2, with D perhaps TRBD1 (5 bases). The V gene's germline CDR1 is SEHNR and CDR2 FQNEAQ (reference sequence). The V end was cut by 7 bases, the J end by 3 bases, with 12 bases between. The CDR3 contains 13 residues. CDR3 DNA: TGTGCCAGCAACTCCCAGGGAGACTATGGCTACACCTTC. Translating it yields CASNSQGDYGYTF.

This clonotype was detected many times. The V and J genes are TRBV5-1 and TRBJ1-6; tentative D call: TRBD1 (6 bases). The CDR3 covers 14 residues. From germline, CDR1 is SGHRS and CDR2 YFSETQ. V gave up 0 bases and J gave up 9 bases, with 10 bases separating them. Here the CDR3 DNA reads TGCGCCAGCAGCTTGGCACAGGGATTTTCACCCCTCCACTTT. Its protein is CASSLAQGFSPLHF.

This clonotype appeared many times. The chain links TRBV4-3 to TRBJ2-2; D is uncertain. Germline lookup yields CDR1 LGHNA and CDR2 YSLEER. The CDR3 is made up of 14 amino acids. Trimming pared 0 bases from V and 5 bases from J, leaving 7 bases between. Here the CDR3 DNA reads TGCGCCAGCAGCCAAGAGCCAGAGACCGGGGAGCTGTTTTTT. It codes for CASSQEPETGELFF.

This clonotype was seen many times. The chain recombines TRBV5-6 with TRBJ2-1; D might be TRBD2 (6 bases). Trimming left V 0 bases short and J 5 bases short, with 12 bases between. The germline V gene encodes CDR1 SGHDT and CDR2 YYEEEE. This CDR3 contains 15 residues. The CDR3 DNA reads TGTGCCAGCAGCTTGGGGGCGGGACTCGACAATGAGCAGTTCTTC. Translation gives CASSLGAGLDNEQFF.

This clonotype was seen ten or more times. This chain links TRBV11-2 with TRBJ2-3; D gene uncertain. Trimming left V 0 bases short and J 1 base short, with 8 bases between. This CDR3 has 15 amino acids. Germline V lookup: CDR1 SGHAT, CDR2 FQNNGV. CDR3 sequence reads: CASSLDGSRTDTQYF. The CDR3 bases are TGTGCCAGCAGCTTAGACGGGTCTCGCACAGATACGCAGTATTTT.

This clonotype was counted between two and nine times. The J gene is TRBJ2-7, the V gene TRBV5-1; perhaps D is TRBD1 or TRBD2 (6 bases each). Germline V gives CDR1 SGHRS, CDR2 YFSETQ. This CDR3 comprises 14 residues. V gave up 3 bases and J gave up 4 bases, with 14 bases separating them. CDR3 residues: CASSSGGGLYEQYF. The CDR3 DNA is TGCGCCAGCAGCTCAGGAGGGGGGCTATACGAGCAGTACTTC.

The chain links TRBV20-1 to TRBJ2-7; tentative D call: TRBD1 (6 bases). The V end was cut by 2 bases, the J end by 6 bases, with 20 bases between. Germline CDR1 is DFQATT and CDR2 is SNEGSKA (reference sequence). The CDR3 totals 15 residues. The CDR3 loop is CSARPRAGQISEQYF. CDR3 nucleotides: TGCAGTGCTAGACCGCGGGCAGGACAGATAAGCGAGCAGTACTTC.

This clonotype was recorded many times. The V call is TRBV29-1, the J call TRBJ1-5; a possible D gene is TRBD1 (5 bases). Germline assignment: CDR1 SQVTM and CDR2 ANQGSEA. V was pared by 2 bases and J by 4 bases, with 9 bases between. The CDR3 totals 13 residues. The CDR3 sequence: CSVELGQNQPQHF. The CDR3, as DNA: TGCAGCGTTGAATTGGGGCAGAATCAGCCCCAGCATTTT.

The table lists this clonotype with a few counts. The J gene is TRBJ1-5, the V gene TRBV4-2; possible D gene TRBD1, 6 bases. The CDR3 is made up of 15 amino acids. The germline gives CDR1 LGHNA, CDR2 YNFKEQ. V gave up 1 base and J gave up 0 bases, with 7 bases separating them. CDR3 sequence (DNA): TGTGCCAGCAGCCAAGTCAGGGGTAGCAATCAGCCCCAGCATTTT. It yields the protein CASSQVRGSNQPQHF.

This clonotype was counted many times. The chain carries TRBV12-3 or TRBV12-4 and TRBJ2-7; D is unclear. Trimming left V 2 bases short and J 6 bases short, with 14 bases between. The CDR3 extends over 14 amino acids. The CDR3 DNA sequence: TGTGCCAGCAGTTTAACCGGTCTAGTTGGCGAGCAGTACTTC. It specifies CASSLTGLVGEQYF.

This clonotype was seen at least ten times. CDR3 sequence: CASSYSTVIYGYTF. CDR3 sequence (DNA): TGTGCCAGCAGTTACTCGACAGTGATTTATGGCTACACCTTC. V and J are TRBV6-2 or TRBV6-3 and TRBJ1-2; a weak D match, TRBD1 (5 bases). The CDR3 consists of 14 residues. V lost 0 bases to trimming and J lost 5 bases, with 10 bases between them. CDR1 is MNHEY, CDR2 SVGEGT, per germline.

This clonotype was recorded at least ten times. DNA for the CDR3: TGTGCCAGCAGCTTAGCCCTCCTTCGGACTAGCGGGGGACAAGAGACCCAGTACTTC. It encodes CASSLALLRTSGGQETQYF. The chain combines TRBV7-2 with TRBJ2-5, with TRBD2 matching 13 bases. Germline CDR1 reads SGHTA; CDR2 reads FQGNSA. The CDR3 covers 19 residues. The junction had 9 bases not matched to a gene; V was cut back by 0 bases and J by 2 bases.

This clonotype was detected ten times or more. The rearrangement links TRBV20-1 to TRBJ1-1; no clear D gene. The CDR3 has 14 residues. The germline V gene encodes CDR1 DFQATT and CDR2 SNEGSKA (reference sequence). V lost 4 bases and J 0 bases, leaving 12 bases between the germline ends. CDR3 nucleotide sequence: TGCAGTGCTAATGACATTCCCATGAACACTGAAGCTTTCTTT. Protein sequence: CSANDIPMNTEAFF.